The source of this T cell receptor beta chain is a study of control samples from healthy donors and cancer patients. The data were produced by immunoSEQ multiplex PCR, yet TCRdb's version contains in-frame clones alone and is incomplete. The repertoire holds around 120,000 clones, with about 95% as singletons. What was sequenced was blood. The TCR comes from a man aged 25 to 40 in good health.

The CDR3 reads CASSWGQGTYEQYF. The CDR3 nucleotides are TGTGCCAGTAGTTGGGGACAGGGCACCTACGAGCAGTACTTC. The rearrangement uses TRBV19 and TRBJ2-7; 9 bases map to TRBD1. J gave up 2 bases and V 5 bases, and 4 bases lay outside the gene matches. CDR3 length equals 14 residues. Germline V gives CDR1 LNHDA, CDR2 SQIVND (reference sequence).